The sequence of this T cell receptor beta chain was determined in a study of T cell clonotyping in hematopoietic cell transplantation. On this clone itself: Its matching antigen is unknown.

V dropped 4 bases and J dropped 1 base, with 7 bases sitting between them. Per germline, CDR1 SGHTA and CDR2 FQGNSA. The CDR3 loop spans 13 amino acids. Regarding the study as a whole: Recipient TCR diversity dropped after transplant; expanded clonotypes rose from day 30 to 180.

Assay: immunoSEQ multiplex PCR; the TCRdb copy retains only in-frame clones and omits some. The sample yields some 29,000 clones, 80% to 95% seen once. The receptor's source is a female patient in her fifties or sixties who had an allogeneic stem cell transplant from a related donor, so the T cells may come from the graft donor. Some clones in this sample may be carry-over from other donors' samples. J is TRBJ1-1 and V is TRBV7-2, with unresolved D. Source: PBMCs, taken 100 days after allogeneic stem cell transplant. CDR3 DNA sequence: TGTGCCAGCAGCTCCCACAGGAACACTGAAGCTTTCTTT. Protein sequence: CASSSHRNTEAFF.